Shown below are 29 T cell receptor beta chains from a single sample sequenced in a study of blood T cells in healthy people across ages. Primed by a sample-barcoded 5' primer and a J-beta primer mix, a second PCR proceeded for 7 to 11 cycles. TCRdb fed the 5' RACE reads into MiXCR, producing one record per CDR3 protein. The table has about a million distinct CDR3 sequences, around two fifths seen once; the top ten hold 13%. The specimen was blood. These receptors were collected from a man aged 18 to 35 in good health.

V usage is TRBV6-5 and J usage is TRBJ1-1; 9 nucleotides align to TRBD1. V lost 5 bases, J lost 9 bases, and 10 bases stayed unmatched. In germline, CDR1 is MNHEY, CDR2 SVGAGI. The CDR3 sequence is 14 residues long. The CDR3 loop reads CASSGQGKFEKAFF. DNA for the CDR3: TGTGCCAGCAGTGGACAGGGGAAGTTTGAAAAAGCTTTCTTT.

This clonotype was picked up many times. This rearrangement joins TRBV20-1 to TRBJ1-1; D not resolved. The germline V gene has CDR1 DFQATT and CDR2 SNEGSKA (reference sequence). This CDR3 is built from 11 residues. V dropped 3 bases and J dropped 10 bases, with 12 bases sitting between them. The CDR3 is CSASAGLGAFF. The DNA of the CDR3 is TGCAGTGCTAGTGCGGGCTTAGGAGCTTTCTTT.

The J gene is TRBJ2-5, the V gene TRBV7-3, with D possibly being TRBD1 or TRBD2 (5 bases each). The V gene lost 3 bases and the J gene lost 9 bases, with 14 bases spanning the gap. The CDR3 is 13 amino acids. CDR1 SGHTA and CDR2 FQGTGA come from the germline V gene. The CDR3 nucleotides are TGTGCCAGCAGCTTGGGGACGGAGACGGCCCAGTACTTC. Protein product: CASSLGTETAQYF.

This clonotype has only one observation. This may stem from a read error, because a much larger clone lies one nucleotide away. The chain is built from TRBV7-2 and TRBJ2-5, with TRBD2 matching 7 bases. The V gene's germline CDR1 is SGHTA and CDR2 FQGNSA. There are 14 residues in the CDR3. CDR3 coding DNA: TGTGCCTGCAGCTTAGGCGGGAGACAAGAGACCCAGTACTTC. Protein sequence: CACSLGGRQETQYF.

CDR3 sequence reads: CARSAGQGRYNEQFF. CDR3 nucleotides: TGTGCCAGAAGCGCGGGACAGGGGCGCTACAATGAGCAGTTCTTC. The chain couples TRBV5-3 to TRBJ2-1; 10 nucleotides agree with TRBD1. TRBV5-3 is an open reading frame, and its role is uncertain. With 4 bases clipped from V and 3 bases from J, the junction kept 4 bases outside the gene matches. This CDR3 is built from 15 residues.

This clonotype was found a few times. V gene TRBV4-3 combines with J gene TRBJ1-1, with D possibly matching TRBD1 (5 bases). From germline, CDR1 is LGHNA and CDR2 YSLEER. CDR3 length equals 13 residues. Trimming removed 1 base at V and 8 bases at J, with 11 bases between. CDR3 protein: CASSQGQGSEAFF. The DNA of the CDR3 is TGCGCCAGCAGCCAAGGCCAGGGTTCCGAAGCTTTCTTT.

As regards this clonotype: Relative to the germline gene, one junction end is altered; a read error may explain this. The rearrangement uses TRBV5-1 and TRBJ2-3; possibly TRBD2 for D (5 bases). The CDR3 has 17 amino acids. CDR1 SGHRS and CDR2 YFSETQ come from the germline V gene. The CDR3 DNA sequence: TGCGTCAGCAGCTTGGTGGCTAGCCTTCGACACACAGATACGCAGTATTTT. Translating it yields CVSSLVASLRHTDTQYF. The variable domain in full, completed from reference TRBV5-1 and TRBJ2-3, reads KAGVTQTPRYLIKTRGQQVTLSCSPISGHRSVSWYQQTPGQGLQFLFEYFSETQRNKGNFPGRFSGRQFSNSRSEMNVSTLELGDSALYLCVSSLVASLRHTDTQYFGPGTRLTVL.

For this clonotype: At one end the junction does not follow the germline gene, possibly because of a read error. The J gene is TRBJ2-1, the V gene TRBV6-6; D assignment may be TRBD1 or TRBD2 (6 bases each). Germline CDR1 reads MNHNY; CDR2 reads SVGAGI (reference sequence). The CDR3 spans 15 residues. CDR3 sequence (DNA): TGTGCCAGCAGAAGGGGGGATGCCTCCTACAACGAGCAGTTCTTC. Its protein is CASRRGDASYNEQFF.

This clonotype showed up many times. V usage is TRBV7-2 and J usage is TRBJ2-1, with D possibly being TRBD2 (5 bases). V lost 2 bases, J lost 2 bases, and 7 bases lay in between. Germline assignment: CDR1 SGHTA and CDR2 FQGNSA. The CDR3 contains 14 residues. The CDR3 sequence: CASSLQRTYNEQFF. As DNA, the CDR3 is TGTGCCAGCAGCTTACAGCGGACCTACAATGAGCAGTTCTTC.

This rearrangement joins TRBV27 to TRBJ1-5; D perhaps matches TRBD1 (6 bases). From germline, CDR1 is MNHEY and CDR2 SMNVEV (reference sequence). V lost 4 bases to trimming and J lost 7 bases, with 17 bases between them. The CDR3 has 15 residues. The CDR3 is CASSSWPGVGQPQHF. The CDR3 coding sequence is TGTGCCAGCAGTTCGTGGCCAGGGGTGGGACAGCCCCAGCATTTT.

This clonotype was observed a handful of times. The chain recombines TRBV12-3 or TRBV12-4 with TRBJ1-1; 7 bases line up with TRBD1. There are 14 residues in the CDR3. V was pared by 6 bases and J by 0 bases, with 4 bases of the junction left unmatched. CDR3 nucleotides: TGTGCCAGCAGAGTGACAGGGTTGAACACTGAAGCTTTCTTT. Translating gives CASRVTGLNTEAFF.

This chain joins TRBV28 and TRBJ2-4, with D perhaps matching TRBD2 (5 bases). The CDR3 sequence is 15 residues long. V was clipped by 5 bases and J by 0 bases, with 11 bases between them. Germline V gives CDR1 MDHEN, CDR2 SYDVKM. CDR3: CASSTGELAKNIQYF. In nucleotides, the CDR3 is TGTGCCAGCAGTACCGGGGAATTAGCCAAAAACATTCAGTACTTC.

V is TRBV4-3 and J is TRBJ1-5, with 10 nucleotides matching TRBD1. CDR1 is LGHNA, CDR2 YSLEER, per germline. Trimming took 0 bases from V and 6 from J; bases not matched to a gene: 8. The CDR3 is made up of 17 amino acids. The CDR3 DNA reads TGCGCCAGCAGCCAAGACCTGACAGGGGGCGCAGGTCAGCCCCAGCATTTT. This encodes CASSQDLTGGAGQPQHF.

V gene TRBV28 combines with J gene TRBJ1-5; D is undetermined. The CDR3 spans 12 residues. The ends were cut back, 7 bases at V and 5 bases at J, with 9 bases in the middle. The germline CDR1 and CDR2 sequences are MDHEN and SYDVKM. CDR3 coding DNA: TGTGCCAGCACTTACATAGATCAGCCCCAGCATTTT. As protein: CASTYIDQPQHF.

The chain combines TRBV5-1 with TRBJ2-3; D is undetermined. The CDR3 extends over 15 amino acids. Germline lookup yields CDR1 SGHRS and CDR2 YFSETQ. V lost 0 bases and J 2 bases, leaving 10 bases between the germline ends. CDR3 sequence (DNA): TGCGCCAGCAGCTTGGGCGGCAGGTACACAGATACGCAGTATTTT. It specifies CASSLGGRYTDTQYF.

The CDR3 is CASSSGPGDRTGNTIYF. CDR3 DNA: TGCGCCAGCAGCTCCGGGCCGGGAGACCGTACCGGAAACACCATATATTTT. This chain links TRBV5-1 with TRBJ1-3; D is uncertain. There are 17 residues in the CDR3. The germline V and J ends were trimmed by 3 bases and 4 bases, with 20 bases remaining between them. Germline V gene sequence: CDR1 SGHRS, CDR2 YFSETQ. Full variable domain (remainder filled in from reference TRBV5-1 and TRBJ1-3): KAGVTQTPRYLIKTRGQQVTLSCSPISGHRSVSWYQQTPGQGLQFLFEYFSETQRNKGNFPGRFSGRQFSNSRSEMNVSTLELGDSALYLCASSSGPGDRTGNTIYFGEGSWLTVV.

J is TRBJ2-1 and V is TRBV14; 7 bases map to TRBD1. The CDR3 loop spans 19 amino acids. The germline V gene has CDR1 SGHDN and CDR2 FVKESK. V shed 1 base, J shed 0 bases, and the junction held 12 bases outside the gene matches. CDR3 nucleotides: TGTGCCAGCAGCCAAGCTCCCGGGACAGCCTGGAGCTCCTACAATGAGCAGTTCTTC. Translating gives CASSQAPGTAWSSYNEQFF.

The J gene is TRBJ2-3, the V gene TRBV12-3 or TRBV12-4, with TRBD2 matching 7 bases. Germline trimming cut 3 bases from V and 1 base from J; bases unmatched to any gene: 25. CDR3 length equals 22 residues. This CDR3 reads CASSLSGWYGLVGTSGTDTQYF. CDR3 DNA sequence: TGTGCCAGCAGTTTGTCAGGGTGGTACGGACTAGTGGGGACGAGTGGCACAGATACGCAGTATTTT.

A word on this clonotype: Given a much more abundant clone one base away, this may be a read error. The rearrangement joins TRBV20-1 to TRBJ2-7; TRBD1 might be the D (5 bases). Germline assignment: CDR1 DFQATT and CDR2 SNEGSKA (reference sequence). The CDR3 runs to 15 residues. Trimming removed 5 bases at V and 5 bases at J, with 22 bases between. CDR3 in amino acids: CSAAQKGMIRDEQYF. The DNA for the CDR3 is TGCAGTGCTGCCCAAAAGGGGATGATTAGGGACGAGCAGTACTTC.

The genes are TRBV29-1 and TRBJ2-5; D ambiguous. The end of the DNA fits TRBJ2-7 better, so the J call may be wrong. Germline V gives CDR1 SQVTM, CDR2 ANQGSEA. The CDR3 covers 12 residues. The CDR3 sequence is CSVVTEIYEQYF. CDR3 in DNA: TGCAGCGTCGTAACAGAAATCTACGAGCAGTACTTC.

In this sample, this clonotype turned up many times. The rearrangement joins TRBV20-1 to TRBJ2-5; D is possibly TRBD1 (6 bases). Trimming took off 6 bases at V and 1 base at J, with 18 bases between the two ends. This CDR3 contains 15 residues. Germline CDR1 DFQATT, CDR2 SNEGSKA (reference sequence). As DNA, the CDR3 is TGCAGTGCCCTGAAGCTGACAGGCCGCCAAGAGACCCAGTACTTC. It translates to CSALKLTGRQETQYF.

Remarks on this clonotype: One end of the junction fails to match germline, which may point to a read error. This sequence joins TRBV7-9 and TRBJ1-6; 8 positions agree with TRBD1. Germline CDR1 and CDR2: SEHNR and FQNEAQ (reference sequence). The CDR3 sequence is 14 residues long. For the CDR3, the DNA is TGTGCCAGCAGCTCCGGGACAGGAAATTCACCCCCCCACTTT. Translated: CASSSGTGNSPPHF.

This chain uses TRBV9 with TRBJ2-3; the match to TRBD2 covers 14 bases. The length of the CDR3 is 17 residues. With 2 bases clipped from V and 3 bases from J, the junction kept 5 bases outside the gene matches. Germline V gene data show CDR1 as SGDLS and CDR2 as YYNGEE. CDR3 DNA: TGTGCCAGCAGCGTTCGACTAGCGGGGGGGCCGACAGATACGCAGTATTTT. Its protein product is CASSVRLAGGPTDTQYF. Complete variable domain (other parts from reference TRBV9 and TRBJ2-3): DSGVTQTPKHLITATGQRVTLRCSPRSGDLSVYWYQQSLDQGLQFLIQYYNGEERAKGNILERFSAQQFPDLHSELNLSSLELGDSALYFCASSVRLAGGPTDTQYFGPGTRLTVL.

The CDR3 loop reads CSAREGQNSNQPQHF. The CDR3 DNA reads TGCAGTGCTAGAGAGGGGCAGAATAGCAATCAGCCCCAGCATTTT. The chain employs TRBV20-1 and TRBJ1-5; D may be TRBD1 (5 bases). CDR3 length equals 15 residues. V dropped 0 bases and J dropped 0 bases, with 9 bases sitting between them. Germline values: CDR1 DFQATT, CDR2 SNEGSKA (reference sequence).

The V and J genes are TRBV4-3 and TRBJ2-5; D is tentatively TRBD1 or TRBD2 (7 bases each). The germline V gene encodes CDR1 LGHNA and CDR2 YSLEER. This CDR3 comprises 16 residues. The V end lost 3 bases, the J end lost 11 bases, and 25 bases lay between the germline ends. CDR3 amino acids: CASSQKTGRGGNEQYF. In DNA, the CDR3 is TGCGCCAGCAGCCAGAAGACAGGGAGGGGTGGAAATGAGCAGTACTTC.

This clonotype has more than one count but fewer than ten. The chain joins TRBV7-2 to TRBJ2-1, with D perhaps TRBD1 (5 bases). The CDR3 sequence is 14 residues long. Trimming pared 1 base from V and 8 bases from J, leaving 12 bases between. CDR1 is SGHTA, CDR2 FQGNSA, per germline. The CDR3 DNA sequence: TGTGCCAGCAGCTTAGGGCCAGGGTTGGATGAGCAGTTCTTC. Amino acid sequence: CASSLGPGLDEQFF. Based on the CDR3 plus reference TRBV7-2 and TRBJ2-1, the full variable domain is GAGVSQSPSNKVTEKGKDVELRCDPISGHTALYWYRQSLGQGLEFLIYFQGNSAPDKSGLPSDRFSAERTGGSVSTLTIQRTQQEDSAVYLCASSLGPGLDEQFFGPGTRLTVL.

The chain carries TRBV4-3 and TRBJ1-2, with TRBD1 matching 7 bases. The junction had 7 bases not matched to a gene; V was cut back by 1 base and J by 2 bases. The CDR3 contains 16 residues. Germline CDR1 reads LGHNA; CDR2 reads YSLEER. DNA of the CDR3: TGCGCCAGCAGCCAAGCGGCTCAGGGGGTAAACTATGGCTACACCTTC. The encoded protein is CASSQAAQGVNYGYTF.

Turning to this clonotype: One end of the junction is discordant with germline, which a read error may explain. The gene calls are TRBV20-1 and TRBJ2-3; TRBD2 agrees at 8 bases. CDR1 is DFQATT, CDR2 SNEGSKA, per germline (reference sequence). This CDR3 is built from 15 residues. In nucleotides, the CDR3 is TGCAGTGCTAGAGGTCCGGGGGGGATCACAGGTACGCAGTATTTT. Encoded protein: CSARGPGGITGTQYF.

This clonotype was counted only a few times. The chain joins TRBV9 to TRBJ1-2; TRBD1 matches 7 bases. V lost 3 bases and J lost 1; bases outside the gene matches: 15. CDR3 size: 18 residues. Looked up from germline, CDR1 is SGDLS and CDR2 is YYNGEE. The CDR3 protein is CASSAGEWDSAINYGYTF. The CDR3 DNA reads TGTGCCAGCAGCGCCGGGGAATGGGACAGTGCCATTAACTATGGCTACACCTTC.